The clone carrying this T cell receptor beta chain was counted a few times. The antigen remains unidentified. This specimen comes from a study of T cells in Graves' hyperthyroidism and ophthalmopathy. Study background: Peripheral blood was taken when the disease was first diagnosed, before any treatment began. Whole-study results and caveats: Most clonotypes expanded in the thyroid (above 0.001) were also present in blood.

Researchers barred patients who had uncontrolled infection, other autoimmune disease, pregnancy or lactation. Clinical symptoms, serum thyroxine and TRAb, thyroid ultrasound and orbital computed tomography together formed the diagnostic basis. There were TCR beta CDR3 regions amplified from RNA transcripts. A first-round RT-PCR of the TCR CDR3 used the HTBI primer set. In TCRdb, the multiplex PCR reads were re-called with MiXCR into one record per CDR3 protein. The sample includes 250,000 or so distinct CDR3 sequences, about a sixth of them seen just once. V was pared by 6 bases and J by 7 bases, with 10 bases between. The CDR3 is made up of 12 amino acids. Germline assignment: CDR1 GTSNPN and CDR2 SVGIG (reference sequence).

The source of this sequence is a woman in her late teens or twenties with Graves' ophthalmopathy. The chain joins TRBV30 to TRBJ1-6; unclear D gene. The specimen sequenced was blood. CDR3 amino acids: CACLPHNSPLHF. In nucleotides, the CDR3 is TGTGCCTGCCTTCCCCACAATTCACCCCTCCACTTT. Full variable domain (outside the CDR3, taken from reference TRBV30 and TRBJ1-6): SQTIHQWPATLVQPVGSPLSLECTVEGTSNPNLYWYRQAAGRGLQLLFYSVGIGQISSEVPQNLSASRPQDRQFILSSKKLLLSDSGFYLCACLPHNSPLHFGNGTRLTVT.